This T cell receptor beta chain was sequenced in a study of T cell repertoires in ileal Crohn's disease. Study-wide results and limits: Active smokers at surgery had more clonal expansions than non-smokers.

Only in-frame clones appear in the TCRdb table, and some are missing; sequencing was by immunoSEQ multiplex PCR. The sample has about 5,400 clones, more than 75% seen once. On this clone itself: The antigen is unknown.

Germline CDR1 and CDR2: MNHNS and SASEGT. This CDR3 is 16 amino acids long. V lost 0 bases to trimming and J lost 4 bases, with 15 bases between them. Sequences were obtained from ileal tissue. V gene TRBV6-1 combines with J gene TRBJ1-2; TRBD1 might be the D (5 bases). This clonotype was sampled from an adult with Crohn's disease. For the CDR3, the DNA is TGTGCCAGCAGTGAAGCGCGAAGGTGGGGCCTCTATGGCTACACCTTC. Its protein is CASSEARRWGLYGYTF.